These T cell receptor beta chains were read from a single sample in a study of shared clonotypes between healthy human individuals. Sequencing was performed with immunoSEQ multiplex PCR; in TCRdb, only in-frame clones are kept and a portion is missing. The table has millions of clones, 85% to 95% seen once; the top ten hold about 1.1%. The source material was naive CD8+ T cells sorted from blood. The receptors derive from a man aged 18 to 29 in good health. Both conserved end residues are part of each CDR3. The order of the fields is clone size, D gene, V gene, J gene, CDR3 DNA, CDR3 protein. The D gene is left open where the match is weak. Clone size is not always given. Where it is, it says once, few, many or a class for expanded clones.

.	.	TRBV19	TRBJ1-3	TGTGCCAGTAGTTTAATGTACGGGGCTGGAAACACCATATATTTT	CASSLMYGAGNTIYF
.	.	TRBV6-1	TRBJ2-3	TGTGCCAGCAGTGAAACCTACGGGACCCCGCAGTATTTT	CASSETYGTPQYF
few	.	TRBV7-9	TRBJ1-1	TGTGCCAGCAGCTTCTCTGGGAACACTGAAGCTTTCTTT	CASSFSGNTEAFF
.	.	TRBV25-1	TRBJ1-5	TGTGCCAGCAGTGAATCGGAGGGACATCAGCCCCAGCATTTT	CASSESEGHQPQHF
.	.	TRBV2	TRBJ1-1	TGTGCCAGCATCTACAATTGGGGCACTGAAGCTTTCTTT	CASIYNWGTEAFF
.	TRBD2	TRBV9	TRBJ2-7	TGTGCCAGCAGTCTAGCGGGGGGCAGCTCCTACGAGCAGTACTTC	CASSLAGGSSYEQYF
.	TRBD1	TRBV7-9	TRBJ2-5	TGTGCCAGCAGCTTAGGGACAGGGAAAGAGACCCAGTACTTC	CASSLGTGKETQYF
.	TRBD1	TRBV28	TRBJ2-7	TGTGCCAGCAGTTCGACAGGGGGTGAATACGAGCAGTACTTC	CASSSTGGEYEQYF
once	.	TRBV6-6	TRBJ1-5	TGTGCCAGCAGTTACGTGTATGACAATCAGCCCCAGCATTTT	CASSYVYDNQPQHF
.	TRBD1	TRBV5-1	TRBJ1-2	TGCGCCAGCAGCTCTCCGGGACAGGGCTATGGCTACACCTTC	CASSSPGQGYGYTF
.	TRBD2	TRBV5-1	TRBJ2-7	TGCGCCAGCAGGGGCTCGGGGGGTTACGAGCAGTACTTC	CASRGSGGYEQYF
few	.	TRBV7-9	TRBJ1-1	TGTGCCAGCAGCCATTCCCGGCAGGAAGCTTTCTTT	CASSHSRQEAFF
.	.	TRBV4-3	TRBJ1-3	TGCGCCAGCAGCCAAGATTTAACCTACACCATATATTTT	CASSQDLTYTIYF
.	.	TRBV13	TRBJ2-1	TGTGCCAGCATTCTAGCAAGCTCCTACAATGAGCAGTTCTTC	CASILASSYNEQFF
.	.	TRBV6-1	TRBJ2-7	TGTGCCAGCAAGATGACTAGTTCCTACGAGCAGTACTTC	CASKMTSSYEQYF
.	TRBD2	TRBV13	TRBJ2-3	TGTGCCAGCAGCTCATCCGGGACTACCCGCACAGATACGCAGTATTTT	CASSSSGTTRTDTQYF
.	TRBD2	TRBV5-1	TRBJ2-1	TGCGCCAGCAGCTTAAGCCCTCTAGCGGGATCTGTTAATGAGCAGTTCTTC	CASSLSPLAGSVNEQFF
.	.	TRBV4-3	TRBJ2-1	TGCGCCAGCAGCCAAGATGGGACGGGAGAAGAAGATGAGCAGTTCTTC	CASSQDGTGEEDEQFF
.	TRBD1	TRBV6-1	TRBJ2-7	TGTGCCAGCAGTGAAGGTCAGGGGGCCACCTACGAGCAGTACTTC	CASSEGQGATYEQYF
.	.	TRBV5-4	TRBJ2-5	TGTGCCAGCACGACCGACAGGATCCAAGAGACCCAGTACTTC	CASTTDRIQETQYF
.	.	TRBV29-1	TRBJ2-1	TGCAGCGTTGTTTCTTACAATGAGCAGTTCTTC	CSVVSYNEQFF
.	.	TRBV7-9	TRBJ2-1	TGTGCCAGCAGCTTACTGGACAGCCCATACAATGAGCAGTTCTTC	CASSLLDSPYNEQFF
.	.	TRBV11-2	TRBJ1-1	TGTGCCAGCAGCTTAGAAGTAGGGCCCACTGAAGCTTTCTTT	CASSLEVGPTEAFF
.	.	TRBV7-7	TRBJ2-5	TGTGCTAGCAGTCCTGACTGGGGCCAAGAGACCCAGTACTTC	CASSPDWGQETQYF
once	.	TRBV4-3	TRBJ2-7	TGCGCCAGCAGCCAAGACTGGGGTACCTACGAGCAGTACTTC	CASSQDWGTYEQYF
.	.	TRBV11-2	TRBJ2-1	TGTGCCAGCAGCTTAGAGAGCTCCTACAATGAGCAGTTCTTC	CASSLESSYNEQFF
.	TRBD2	TRBV6-6	TRBJ2-3	TGTGCCAGCAGTTACCTGGGCGGGGGTAGCACAGATACGCAGTATTTT	CASSYLGGGSTDTQYF
.	TRBD2	TRBV7-2	TRBJ2-7	TGTGCCACCCGGACTAGCGGGGACTACGAGCAGTACTTC	CATRTSGDYEQYF
.	.	TRBV5-1	TRBJ2-5	TGCGCCAGCAGCTGGGACGGGACAAAGGGAGAAGAGACCCAGTACTTC	CASSWDGTKGEETQYF
.	TRBD2	TRBV4-1	TRBJ2-7	TGCGCCAGCAGCCAAACGCACGGACTAGAAAACGAGCAGTACTTC	CASSQTHGLENEQYF
.	.	TRBV11-2	TRBJ2-5	TGTGCCAGCATCTATCTCGGGACCCAGTACTTC	CASIYLGTQYF
few	TRBD1	TRBV4-1	TRBJ2-7	TGCGCCAGCAGCCCGGGACAGACTCCCGTGAGCGAGCAGTACTTC	CASSPGQTPVSEQYF
.	TRBD1	TRBV10-2	TRBJ1-5	TGCGCCAGCTCCGGACAGGGGCCGAGTAGAGGTAGCAATCAGCCCCAGCATTTT	CASSGQGPSRGSNQPQHF
.	.	TRBV7-9	TRBJ2-5	TGTGCCAGCAGCGGGGCCCAAGAGACCCAGTACTTC	CASSGAQETQYF
.	TRBD1	TRBV7-9	TRBJ2-7	TGTGCCAGCGAGGGACAGGGGGAAAACGAGCAGTACTTC	CASEGQGENEQYF
.	.	TRBV15	TRBJ2-1	TGTGCCACCCAACTAAGGGACTACAATGAGCAGTTCTTC	CATQLRDYNEQFF
.	.	TRBV4-1	TRBJ2-2	TGCGCCAGCAGCCCCTATGGGGGGTCGAACACCGGGGAGCTGTTTTTT	CASSPYGGSNTGELFF
.	.	TRBV28	TRBJ2-7	TGTGCCAGCAGTCCCACGGGGGACGAGCAGTACTTC	CASSPTGDEQYF
.	.	TRBV6-5	TRBJ2-3	TGTGCCAGCAGTTACTCGAGTAGCACAGATACGCAGTATTTT	CASSYSSSTDTQYF
.	.	TRBV6-4	TRBJ1-2	TGTGCCAGCAGTGATTCCAACTATGGCTACACCTTC	CASSDSNYGYTF
.	.	TRBV13	TRBJ1-2	TGTGCCAGCAGCCTCCAGGGGCTCCCTAACTATGGCTACACCTTC	CASSLQGLPNYGYTF
.	TRBD1	TRBV4-1	TRBJ1-4	TGCGCCAGCAGCCATGAGCGACAGGGGGCACCTAATGAAAAACTGTTTTTT	CASSHERQGAPNEKLFF
.	TRBD1	TRBV9	TRBJ2-2	TGTGCCAGCAGCCTTTCCGGGACAGGGGCCGGGGAGCTGTTTTTT	CASSLSGTGAGELFF
once	.	TRBV9	TRBJ1-2	TGTGCCAGCACTTCCGGACAGAACACCTACACCTTC	CASTSGQNTYTF
.	.	TRBV4-1	TRBJ2-1	TGCGCCAGCAGCCAAGATCATGGGGAGCAGTTCTTC	CASSQDHGEQFF
.	TRBD2	TRBV7-2	TRBJ2-3	TGTGCCAGCAGCACGCGACTAGCGGGAGGCCCGGATACGCAGTATTTT	CASSTRLAGGPDTQYF
few	.	TRBV27	TRBJ2-7	TGTGCCAGCAGTCTAACAGGGTCCTACGAGCAGTACTTC	CASSLTGSYEQYF
.	.	TRBV7-9	TRBJ1-5	TGTGCCAGCAGCTTATATGCAGGGAACAATCAGCCCCAGCATTTT	CASSLYAGNNQPQHF
.	.	TRBV4-2	TRBJ2-3	TGTGCCAGCAGCCAAGATGAAGGCGATACGCAGTATTTT	CASSQDEGDTQYF
.	.	TRBV28	TRBJ2-5	TGTGCCAGCACCACCGTTCGAGGGAGGGAGACCCAGTACTTC	CASTTVRGRETQYF
.	.	TRBV29-1	TRBJ2-2	TGCAGCGCTGTAGGACCCGGACAGCGAAACACCGGGGAGCTGTTTTTT	CSAVGPGQRNTGELFF
.	.	TRBV28	TRBJ2-3	TGTGCCAGCAGTTTGGGGGGGGCTAAAGATACGCAGTATTTT	CASSLGGAKDTQYF
few	.	TRBV9	TRBJ1-1	TGTGCCAGCAGCCGATCGGAGGATTTCGAAGCTTTCTTT	CASSRSEDFEAFF
.	TRBD1	TRBV7-9	TRBJ1-2	TGTGCCAGCAGCTTTCAGGACAGGGACTATGGCTACACCTTC	CASSFQDRDYGYTF